This T cell receptor (beta chain) was recorded in a study of T cell repertoires in cytomegalovirus infection. Using its own MiXCR run on the reads, TCRdb lists one record per CDR3 protein. This table holds hundreds of thousands of distinct CDR3 sequences, approximately 32% found once. Comments on this clonotype: Its matching antigen is unknown.

Germline CDR1 LGHNT, CDR2 FRNRAP. The CDR3 is made up of 13 amino acids. Trimming pared 6 bases from V and 0 bases from J, leaving 9 bases between. The V and J genes are TRBV12-5 and TRBJ2-7; tentative D call: TRBD2 (6 bases). The TCR sequence derives from a human donor in good health (CMV status not recorded). Some clones in this sample may be carry-over from other donors' samples. Specimen: cultured PBMCs, collected from culture after CMV antigen stimulation. The CDR3 DNA follows: TGTGCTAGTGGCGGGGGACCCTCCTACGAGCAGTACTTC. Encoded protein: CASGGGPSYEQYF.